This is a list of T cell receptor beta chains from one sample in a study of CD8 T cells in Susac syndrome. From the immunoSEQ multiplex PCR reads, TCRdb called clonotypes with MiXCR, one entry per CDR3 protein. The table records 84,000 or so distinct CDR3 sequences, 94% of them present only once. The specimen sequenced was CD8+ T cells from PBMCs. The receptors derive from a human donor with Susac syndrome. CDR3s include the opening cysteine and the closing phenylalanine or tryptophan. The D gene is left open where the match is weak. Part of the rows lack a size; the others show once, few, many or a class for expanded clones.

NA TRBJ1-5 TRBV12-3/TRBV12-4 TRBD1 TGTGCCAGCAGTTTAGGCGAGGATCTACCGGGACAGGGTTTCGAAAGGGATCAGCCCCAGCATTTT CASSLGEDLPGQGFERDQPQHF
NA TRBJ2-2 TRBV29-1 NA TGCAGCGTTGTCCGTGGGGGCACCGGGGAGCTGTTTTTT CSVVRGGTGELFF
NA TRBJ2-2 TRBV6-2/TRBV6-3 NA TGTGCCAGCAGTTACTTTGGGGGAACCGGGGAGCTGTTTTTT CASSYFGGTGELFF
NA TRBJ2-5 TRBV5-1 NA TGCGCCAGCAGCGAACCTTGGGGCAACCCTGAGACCCAGTACTTC CASSEPWGNPETQYF
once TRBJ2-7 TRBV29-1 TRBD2 TGCAGCGTTGAGGGGACTAGCGGGAACTCCTACGAGCAGTACTTC CSVEGTSGNSYEQYF
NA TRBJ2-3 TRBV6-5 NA TGTGCCAGCAGTCACCTTGCATCTAGCACAGATACGCAGTATTTT CASSHLASSTDTQYF
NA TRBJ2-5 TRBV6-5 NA TGTGCCAGCCAAAACCCCAGGGGACGGGAAGAGACCCAGTACTTC CASQNPRGREETQYF
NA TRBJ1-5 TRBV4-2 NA TGTGCCAGCAGCCCTGAGGAGGGGACTCGACCCCCGCATTTT CASSPEEGTRPPHF
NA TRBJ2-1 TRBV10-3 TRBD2 TGTGCCATCAGTGACGGCGGGGGAACGTACAATGAGCAGTTCTTC CAISDGGGTYNEQFF
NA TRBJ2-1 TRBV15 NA TGTGCCACCTCCCAGGACCGACTCGAGCAGTTCTTC CATSQDRLEQFF
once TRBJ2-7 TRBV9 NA TGTGCCAGCAGCTCCTCAGGCGGGCACGAGCAGTACTTC CASSSSGGHEQYF
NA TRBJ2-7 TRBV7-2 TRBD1 TGTGCCAGCAGCCTACAGGGGTGCGAGCAGTACTTC CASSLQGCEQYF
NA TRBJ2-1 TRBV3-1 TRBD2 TGTGCCAGCAGCCCATGGACTAGCGGGGGGAGCGATGAGCAGTTCTTC CASSPWTSGGSDEQFF
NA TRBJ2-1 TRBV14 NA TGTGCCAGCAGCCACCGCCTGCGCTACAATGAGCAGTTCTTC CASSHRLRYNEQFF
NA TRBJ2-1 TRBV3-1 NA TGTGCCAGCGGCAAGAATGTCATAGCGGAGAATGAGCAGTTCTTC CASGKNVIAENEQFF
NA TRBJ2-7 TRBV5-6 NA TGTGCCAGCAGCGGAATGCCCCGACAGATCTCCTACGAGCAGTACTTC CASSGMPRQISYEQYF
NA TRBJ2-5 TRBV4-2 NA TGTGCCAGCAGCCTAACATTCCAAGAGACCCAGTACTTC CASSLTFQETQYF
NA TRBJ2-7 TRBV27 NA TGTGCCAGCAGTTTCGGTGGCGGAACCCACTACGAGCAGTACTTC CASSFGGGTHYEQYF
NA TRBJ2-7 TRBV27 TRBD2 TGTGCCAGCAGTTTCTCCGGGAGGGCCACCGAGCAGTACTTC CASSFSGRATEQYF
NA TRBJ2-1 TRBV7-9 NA TGTGCCACCCCCCCCCTAGCAGAAACCTACAATGAGCAGTTCTTC CATPPLAETYNEQFF
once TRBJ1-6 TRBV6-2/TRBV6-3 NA TGTGCCAGCAGTTCCAACCTTGGACAGCCTGATTCACCCCTCCACTTT CASSSNLGQPDSPLHF
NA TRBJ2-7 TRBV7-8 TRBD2 TGTGCCAGCAGCTCAAATCCGGGACTAGTAGAATCCGAGCAGTACTTC CASSSNPGLVESEQYF
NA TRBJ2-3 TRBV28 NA TGTGCCAGCAGTCTAGAGGAGGATACGCAGTATTTT CASSLEEDTQYF
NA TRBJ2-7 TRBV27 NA TGTGCCAGCAGCTTATCCCCACGCTACGAGCAGTACTTC CASSLSPRYEQYF
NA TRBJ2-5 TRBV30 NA TGTGCCTGGAGTGGGACTGCGCCCTTCCAAGAGACCCAGTACTTC CAWSGTAPFQETQYF
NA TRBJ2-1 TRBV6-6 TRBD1 TGTGCCAGCAGTCTTTCCGGACAGGGTGCCGTGAATGAGCAGTTCTTC CASSLSGQGAVNEQFF
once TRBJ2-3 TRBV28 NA TGTGCCAGCAGTTCCGAGGGCTCGGTGGTCGCAGATACGCAGTATTTT CASSSEGSVVADTQYF
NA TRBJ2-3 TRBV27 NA TGTGCCAGCAGTTTAGAAGCGAACACAGATACGCAGTATTTT CASSLEANTDTQYF
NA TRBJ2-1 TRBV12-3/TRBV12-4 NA TGTGCCACTTATGGAGGGGACGGTGAGCAGTTCTTC CATYGGDGEQFF
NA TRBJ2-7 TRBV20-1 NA TGCAGTGTCGGGGACCCCCTGGAAGAGCAGTACTTC CSVGDPLEEQYF
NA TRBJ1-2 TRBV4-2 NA TGTGCCAGCAGCCAAGATCCAGCAGGGGCGGATGGCTACACCTTC CASSQDPAGADGYTF
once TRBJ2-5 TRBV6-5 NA TGTGCCAGCAGTTACTCTTGGGGCAGGCAAGAGACCCAGTACTTC CASSYSWGRQETQYF
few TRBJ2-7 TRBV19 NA TGTGCCAGTAGTATGACAATCTCCTACGAGCAGTACTTC CASSMTISYEQYF
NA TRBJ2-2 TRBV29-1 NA TGCAGCGTCGCTATAGGGGCGGGGCGAAACCGGGAGCGGGCCAACACCGGGGAGCTGTTTTTT CSVAIGAGRNRERANTGELFF
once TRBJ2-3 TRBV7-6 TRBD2 TGTGCCAGCAGCTTATTGGGGGGGACAGATACGCAGTATTTT CASSLLGGTDTQYF